These 23 T cell receptor beta chains were sequenced from one sample in a study of T cell clonality in common variable immunodeficiency. The protocol was immunoSEQ multiplex PCR, while the TCRdb copy is restricted to in-frame clones and leaves out a portion. The sample yields under 65,000 clones, without any singletons. Sequencing used peripheral blood mononuclear cells. The receptor source for this set is a person between 18 and 75 years old in good health.

In this sample, this clone turned up many times. From the germline J gene comes the end of the CDR3, since the read stops 3 residues before it. This sequence joins TRBV10-3 and TRBJ1-5; D call uncertain. V lost 0 bases, J lost 2 bases, and 14 bases lay in between. The CDR3 is 17 amino acids. Germline V gives CDR1 ENHRY, CDR2 SYGVKD. The CDR3: CAISESRLSNGNQPQHF. The DNA read from the CDR3 is TGTGCCATCAGTGAGTCCCGGTTGAGTAATGGCAATCAGCCC.

This clone was observed many times. Read coverage stops 3 residues before the CDR3 terminus; the germline J gene supplies the remainder. This rearrangement joins TRBV19 to TRBJ1-4; D is ambiguous. The CDR3 length is 14 residues. Germline V gene sequence: CDR1 LNHDA, CDR2 SQIVND (reference sequence). V was clipped by 4 bases and J by 8 bases, with 14 bases between them. CDR3 bases read: TGTGCCAGTAGTACCGACGGGGAAGCAGAAAAA. This sequence encodes CASSTDGEAEK. The whole CDR3 is CASSTDGEAEKLFF.

This clone was counted ten times or more. The CDR3 end falls 3 residues outside the read, so it is completed with the germline J gene. The rearrangement uses TRBV19 and TRBJ2-3; D is perhaps TRBD1 (6 bases). The CDR3 loop spans 15 amino acids. CDR1 and CDR2 from the germline V gene are LNHDA and SQIVND (reference sequence). Trimming pared 5 bases from V and 6 bases from J, leaving 18 bases between. The CDR3 reads CASSSRGRPTDTQYF. Incomplete CDR3 DNA: TGTGCCAGTAGTTCTAGGGGGAGACCCACGGATACG.

In the case of this clone: This could be a read error, since a much larger clone is one nucleotide away. The sequenced fragment ends 3 residues before the CDR3 boundary, so the rest is inferred from the germline J gene. This same CDR3 is encoded by further DNA sequences in the sample. The V and J genes are TRBV30 and TRBJ1-3; D might be TRBD1 (6 bases). Germline V lookup: CDR1 GTSNPN, CDR2 SVGIG (reference sequence). The CDR3 loop spans 15 amino acids. CDR3 residues: CAWKIGGGSGNTIYF. The DNA read from the CDR3 is TGTGCCTGGAAAATTGGCGGGGGCTCTGGAAACACT.

This clone was recorded many times. The observed sequence ends 3 residues before the CDR3 terminus, with the missing tail filled in from the germline J gene. The chain couples TRBV5-6 to TRBJ1-1, with 9 nucleotides matching TRBD1. CDR3 size: 15 residues. V shed 0 bases and J 5 bases; nucleotides not matched to a gene: 5. Looked up from germline, CDR1 is SGHDT and CDR2 is YYEEEE. The CDR3 bases that were read are TGTGCCAGCAGCTTGGTCCGGGACAGGGCTACTGAA. Its protein product is CASSLVRDRATE. The whole CDR3 is CASSLVRDRATEAFF.

This clone was found many times. The DNA ends 3 residues before the CDR3 does, and the rest of the CDR3 is filled in from the germline J gene. This rearrangement joins TRBV9 to TRBJ2-1, with TRBD2 matching over 9 bases. The trim removed 3 bases at V and 8 bases at J, leaving 6 bases unmatched. This CDR3 region has 14 residues. The V gene's germline CDR1 is SGDLS and CDR2 YYNGEE. The covered CDR3 bases are TGTGCCAGCAGCGCCCTGGGACTAGCACATGAG. Amino acid sequence: CASSALGLAHE. The whole CDR3 protein is CASSALGLAHEQFF. Full variable domain (outside the CDR3, taken from reference TRBV9 and TRBJ2-1): DSGVTQTPKHLITATGQRVTLRCSPRSGDLSVYWYQQSLDQGLQFLIQYYNGEERAKGNILERFSAQQFPDLHSELNLSSLELGDSALYFCASSALGLAHEQFFGPGTRLTVL.

This clone has a count of ten or more. The missing CDR3 end, 3 residues past where the read stops, is filled in from the germline J gene. The V call is TRBV9, the J call TRBJ1-1, with 7 bases that match TRBD1. With 5 bases clipped from V and 4 bases from J, the junction kept 11 bases outside the gene matches. Germline assignment: CDR1 SGDLS and CDR2 YYNGEE. The CDR3 totals 15 residues. CDR3 protein: CASSGDRAAGTEAFF. The DNA read from the CDR3 is TGTGCCAGCAGTGGGGACAGAGCCGCGGGCACTGAA.

This clone came up many times. The read finishes 3 residues shy of the CDR3 end, and the germline J gene is used to complete it. The chain uses TRBV5-1 and TRBJ2-5, with D possibly matching TRBD2 (6 bases). Trimming cost V 1 base and J 2 bases, with 12 bases left between them. The V gene's germline CDR1 is SGHRS and CDR2 YFSETQ. CDR3 size: 15 residues. The CDR3 is CASSLSTGGQETQYF. CDR3 DNA, as far as it was read: TGCGCCAGCAGCTTGAGTACCGGAGGGCAAGAGACC.

In this sample, this clone turned up many times. Coverage ceases 3 residues before the CDR3 finishes, and the germline J gene fills in the end. The sample contains more than one DNA sequence encoding this CDR3. The chain employs TRBV7-2 and TRBJ2-5; the match to TRBD1 covers 10 bases. After removal of 5 bases from V and 5 bases from J, the junction contained 5 bases not matched to a gene. This CDR3 contains 14 residues. Germline loops: CDR1 SGHTA, CDR2 FQGNSA. CDR3 protein: CASSPTGGVETQYF. CDR3 DNA, as far as it was read: TGTGCCAGCAGCCCGACAGGGGGCGTGGAGACC.

This clone was seen many times. The CDR3 end falls 3 residues outside the read, so it is completed with the germline J gene. The chain is built from TRBV20-1 and TRBJ1-1; a weak D match, TRBD1 (5 bases). Germline CDR1 is DFQATT and CDR2 is SNEGSKA (reference sequence). The CDR3 loop spans 16 amino acids. CDR3 bases read: TGCAGTGCTAGAGATCGCTCAGGGAAAGGGAGTGGGGAA. This translates into CSARDRSGKGSGE. The full CDR3 protein reads CSARDRSGKGSGEAFF.

In regard to this clone: This may be a read error, as it is one base from a much larger clone. The CDR3 extends 3 residues past the end of the read, so its final part is completed from the germline J gene. This sequence joins TRBV7-2 and TRBJ2-3, with D possibly TRBD2 on 6 matching bases. The V gene's germline CDR1 is SGHTA and CDR2 FQGNSA. The length of the CDR3 is 15 residues. The CDR3 loop reads CASSTGLPFGETQYF. CDR3 DNA, as far as it was read: TGTGCCAGCAGCACGGGACTTCCCTTTGGGGAGACG.

This clone was counted at least ten times. The read stops 3 residues short of the end of the CDR3; the missing end is completed from the germline J gene. The V gene is TRBV5-4, the J gene TRBJ2-7; 7 positions match TRBD1. V was pared by 4 bases and J by 5 bases, with 3 bases of the junction left unmatched. Germline-derived CDR1 and CDR2 are SGHNT and YYREEE (reference sequence). This CDR3 spans 12 amino acids. The CDR3 is CASSPDRDEQYF. The part of the CDR3 DNA that was read is TGTGCCAGCAGCCCAGACAGGGACGAG.

In its sample, this clone was seen many times. The sequence runs out 3 residues before the end of the CDR3; the remainder is reconstructed from the germline J gene. V and J are TRBV5-1 and TRBJ2-2, with a possible D match to TRBD1 (6 bases). The CDR3 contains 15 residues. Germline loops: CDR1 SGHRS, CDR2 YFSETQ. CDR3 sequence reads: CASSGDTTTNEKLFF. CDR3 DNA (partial): TGCGCCAGCAGCGGGGACACCACAACTAATGAAAAG.

This clone was observed many times. The read ends 3 residues early relative to the CDR3; the germline J gene fills the gap. The gene calls are TRBV7-2 and TRBJ2-1; TRBD2 aligns across 10 bases. This CDR3 contains 15 residues. The trim removed 5 bases at V and 9 bases at J, leaving 10 bases unmatched. The germline gives CDR1 SGHTA, CDR2 FQGNSA. CDR3 loop: CASSRAASGRGEQFF. CDR3 DNA (partial): TGTGCCAGCAGCCGCGCGGCGAGCGGGAGGGGTGAG. The full variable domain, rest sourced from reference TRBV7-2 and TRBJ2-1, is GAGVSQSPSNKVTEKGKDVELRCDPISGHTALYWYRQSLGQGLEFLIYFQGNSAPDKSGLPSDRFSAERTGGSVSTLTIQRTQQEDSAVYLCASSRAASGRGEQFFGPGTRLTVL.

This clone occurred many times. The CDR3 end falls 3 residues outside the read, so it is completed with the germline J gene. The rearrangement uses TRBV29-1 and TRBJ1-1; the D gene is possibly TRBD1 (6 bases). Per germline, CDR1 SQVTM and CDR2 ANQGSEA. V dropped 4 bases and J dropped 6 bases, with 12 bases sitting between them. The length of the CDR3 is 12 residues. Incomplete CDR3 DNA: TGCAGCGTTGGTAACAGGGCCGCTGAA. Translated, it gives CSVGNRAAE. The full CDR3 reads CSVGNRAAEAFF.

There are many counts of this clone. The CDR3 is cut off 3 residues early in the read; its end comes from the germline J gene. V is TRBV18 and J is TRBJ2-5, with 14 bases matching TRBD2. The length of the CDR3 is 14 residues. V trimming: 4 bases; J trimming: 5 bases; junction bases outside the gene matches: 0. Germline V gene data show CDR1 as KGHSH and CDR2 as LQKENI. The sequenced part of the CDR3 DNA is TGTGCCAGCTCACGGACTAGCGGGGGGGAGACC. It translates to CASSRTSGGET. The whole CDR3 reads CASSRTSGGETQYF.

There are a few counts of this clone. The CDR3 goes on 3 residues after the read ends, and that part is filled in from the germline J gene. The chain employs TRBV5-3 and TRBJ2-3, with 7 bases fitting TRBD1. TRBV5-3 is an open reading frame whose function is uncertain. V lost 4 bases to trimming and J lost 6 bases; unmatched junction nucleotides: 17. This CDR3 region has 17 residues. The sequenced part of the CDR3 DNA is TGTGCCAGAAGCCGCACCCCCTATACAGGGGCGCGGGATACG. It encodes CARSRTPYTGARDT. The whole CDR3 reads CARSRTPYTGARDTQYF.

This clone has ten or more counts. Incomplete CDR3 DNA: TGTGCCATCAGTGGGGCCAAAAGCTCCTACAATGAG. This encodes CAISGAKSSYNE. The full CDR3 is CAISGAKSSYNEQFF. This chain connects TRBV10-3 to TRBJ2-1; no clear D gene. The DNA ends 3 residues before the CDR3 does, and the rest of the CDR3 is filled in from the germline J gene. CDR1 ENHRY and CDR2 SYGVKD come from the germline V gene. The CDR3 consists of 15 residues. V was shortened by 4 bases and J by 0 bases, with 10 bases between the two germline ends.

The table lists this clone with many counts. The CDR3 bases that were read are TGTGCCAGCAGCTTAGGCAGGGCAGCTGAA. This gives the protein CASSLGRAAE. The full CDR3 is CASSLGRAAEAFF. This chain uses TRBV7-2 with TRBJ1-1, with D possibly TRBD1 on 5 matching bases. The read terminates 3 residues before the CDR3 end, so the remaining end is supplied by the germline J gene. The V and J ends lost 1 base and 6 bases respectively, with 9 bases between them. The CDR3 length is 13 residues. The germline V gene encodes CDR1 SGHTA and CDR2 FQGNSA.

This clone came up a few times. Read sequence stops 3 residues before the CDR3 end, and the germline J gene provides the missing end. The chain links TRBV30 to TRBJ1-4; unclear D gene. The CDR3 extends over 13 amino acids. CDR1 and CDR2 (germline): GTSNPN, SVGIG (reference sequence). CDR3 in amino acids: CACPTGLAGSLFF. The part of the CDR3 DNA that was read is TGTGCCTGCCCTACTGGGCTAGCGGGGTCA.

This clone has at least ten counts. The CDR3 is cut off 3 residues early in the read; its end comes from the germline J gene. This chain connects TRBV30 to TRBJ1-1; D may be TRBD1 (5 bases). The CDR3 runs to 17 residues. Trimming took off 2 bases at V and 0 bases at J, with 19 bases between the two ends. From germline, CDR1 is GTSNPN and CDR2 SVGIG (reference sequence). Incomplete CDR3 DNA: TGTGCCTGGAGTTCCCCTGTGGGGGGTGTCATGAACACTGAA. It is translated as CAWSSPVGGVMNTE. The CDR3 in its entirety is CAWSSPVGGVMNTEAFF.

This clone has at least ten counts. The CDR3 goes on 3 residues after the read ends, and that part is filled in from the germline J gene. The chain employs TRBV13 and TRBJ2-3; TRBD2 might be the D (6 bases). The CDR3 loop spans 15 amino acids. Germline assignment: CDR1 PRHDT and CDR2 FYEKMQ (reference sequence). V dropped 5 bases and J dropped 1 base, with 13 bases sitting between them. The part of the CDR3 DNA that was read is TGTGCCAGCAGCCAACGTAGCGGAGGCACAGATACG. Residues: CASSQRSGGTDT. The entire CDR3 protein is CASSQRSGGTDTQYF. Full variable domain (missing parts from reference TRBV13 and TRBJ2-3): AAGVIQSPRHLIKEKRETATLKCYPIPRHDTVYWYQQGPGQDPQFLISFYEKMQSDKGSIPDRFSAQQFSDYHSELNMSSLELGDSALYFCASSQRSGGTDTQYFGPGTRLTVL.

At least ten counts were recorded for this clone. The read terminates 3 residues before the CDR3 end, so the remaining end is supplied by the germline J gene. This chain connects TRBV7-9 to TRBJ2-7; tentatively, D is TRBD2 (5 bases). This CDR3 is built from 14 residues. The germline V gene has CDR1 SEHNR and CDR2 FQNEAQ (reference sequence). V lost 3 bases to trimming and J lost 2 bases, with 11 bases between them. The sequenced part of the CDR3 DNA is TGTGCCAGCAGCTTCAGCGGTTTACCCTACGAG. It specifies CASSFSGLPYE. From start to end, the CDR3 is CASSFSGLPYEQYF.